Following are 7 T cell receptor beta chains from one sample sequenced in a study of cytotoxic CD8 clonotypes in ibrutinib-treated CLL. Some clones are missing from TCRdb's copy, which holds only in-frame ones; the method was immunoSEQ multiplex PCR. The data show 330,000 or so clones, 67% seen once. Sequencing used PBMCs, obtained after 36 months of ibrutinib treatment. The receptors originated from a human donor with chronic lymphocytic leukemia.

The rearrangement joins TRBV9 to TRBJ2-7, with 9 nucleotides matching TRBD1. The CDR3 is made up of 15 amino acids. The germline V gene encodes CDR1 SGDLS and CDR2 YYNGEE. V dropped 3 bases and J dropped 3; count of bases not matched to a gene: 7. For the CDR3, the DNA is TGTGCCAGCAGCGCGGGACAGGGAACCTTCTACGAGCAGTACTTC. This translates into CASSAGQGTFYEQYF.

The chain carries TRBV19 and TRBJ1-6, with 9 bases that match TRBD1. Germline lookup yields CDR1 LNHDA and CDR2 SQIVND (reference sequence). V was pared by 3 bases and J by 0 bases, with 3 bases of the junction left unmatched. The CDR3 totals 17 residues. In DNA form, the CDR3 reads TGTGCCAGTAGTATCGGACAGGGGAGCTCCTATAATTCACCCCTCCACTTT. Translated, it gives CASSIGQGSSYNSPLHF.

The J gene is TRBJ2-7, the V gene TRBV5-6; D is unclear. Germline V gene lookup returns CDR1 SGHDT and CDR2 YYEEEE. CDR3 size: 15 residues. The ends were cut back, 4 bases at V and 2 bases at J, with 16 bases in the middle. The chain's CDR3 is CASSPGRANTYEQYF. The CDR3 DNA reads TGTGCCAGCAGCCCAGGTAGGGCGAACACCTACGAGCAGTACTTC.

The gene calls are TRBV9 and TRBJ2-4; 11 nucleotides align to TRBD2. CDR3 size: 14 residues. V dropped 7 bases and J dropped 8; count of bases not matched to a gene: 8. Germline CDR1 and CDR2: SGDLS and YYNGEE. As DNA, the CDR3 is TGTGCCAGCTTACGACTAGCGGGAAGCTACATTCAGTACTTC. Translating gives CASLRLAGSYIQYF. Drawing the rest from reference TRBV9 and TRBJ2-4, the complete variable domain is DSGVTQTPKHLITATGQRVTLRCSPRSGDLSVYWYQQSLDQGLQFLIQYYNGEERAKGNILERFSAQQFPDLHSELNLSSLELGDSALYFCASLRLAGSYIQYFGAGTRLSVL.

This clone has more than one count but fewer than ten. In DNA form, the CDR3 reads TGCGCCAGCAGGGTAGTCGACGAGCAGTACTTC. Translated: CASRVVDEQYF. J is TRBJ2-7 and V is TRBV10-2; D uncertain. Germline V gives CDR1 WSHSY, CDR2 SAAADI. There are 11 residues in the CDR3. Trimming shortened V by 6 bases and J by 5 bases, and 8 bases separated the two germline ends.

This chain joins TRBV5-6 and TRBJ1-2; no firm D call. V gave up 1 base and J gave up 7 bases, with 8 bases separating them. The CDR3 runs to 12 residues. CDR1 and CDR2 (germline): SGHDT, YYEEEE. DNA for the CDR3: TGTGCCAGCAGCTTGTCACAAGGTGGCTACACCTTC. Translating gives CASSLSQGGYTF. The variable domain in full, with the rest retrieved from reference TRBV5-6 and TRBJ1-2, is DAGVTQSPTHLIKTRGQQVTLRCSPKSGHDTVSWYQQALGQGPQFIFQYYEEEERQRGNFPDRFSGHQFPNYSSELNVNALLLGDSALYLCASSLSQGGYTFGSGTRLTVV.

The chain couples TRBV7-2 to TRBJ1-1; D uncertain. CDR1 is SGHTA and CDR2 is FQGNSA in the germline V gene. V was clipped by 3 bases and J by 4 bases, with 15 bases between them. CDR3 size: 15 residues. As DNA, the CDR3 is TGTGCCAGCAGCTTGTCGACCTGGGTGTCCACTGAAGCTTTCTTT. Protein sequence: CASSLSTWVSTEAFF. Using reference TRBV7-2 and TRBJ1-1 for the parts outside the CDR3, the full variable domain is GAGVSQSPSNKVTEKGKDVELRCDPISGHTALYWYRQSLGQGLEFLIYFQGNSAPDKSGLPSDRFSAERTGGSVSTLTIQRTQQEDSAVYLCASSLSTWVSTEAFFGQGTRLTVV.